A single sample is the source of the 29 T cell receptor beta chains below, sequenced in a study of cytomegalovirus exposure and HLA in healthy donors. Primers for the PCR totalled 60 Vbeta and 13 Jbeta. The assay was immunoSEQ multiplex PCR, and TCRdb's table has in-frame clones only and misses some. The sample gives 90,000 to 110,000 clones, 76% of which show up once; approximately 7.7% is in the top ten. The specimen sequenced was PBMCs. The receptor source for this set is a woman in her fifties or sixties in good health and CMV-seropositive.

CDR3 sequence (DNA): TGTGCCAGCAGACCTGACAGGGTTGAAACCGGGGAGCTGTTTTTT. Its protein is CASRPDRVETGELFF. The chain is built from TRBV6-1 and TRBJ2-2; 7 bases are shared with TRBD1. This CDR3 is 15 amino acids long. Unmatched junction bases numbered 9, after V lost 6 bases and J lost 5 bases. Germline V lookup: CDR1 MNHNS, CDR2 SASEGT.

The CDR3 DNA follows: TGTGCCAGCAGCAGGGACAGGTCAAAGGGAGAGACCCAGTACTTC. Translated, it gives CASSRDRSKGETQYF. The chain couples TRBV5-6 to TRBJ2-5; 8 nucleotides agree with TRBD1. With 4 bases clipped from V and 4 bases from J, the junction kept 9 bases outside the gene matches. CDR1 and CDR2 from the germline V gene are SGHDT and YYEEEE. The CDR3 sequence is 15 residues long.

The V call is TRBV7-9, the J call TRBJ1-1; D gene unclear. CDR1 and CDR2 from the germline V gene are SEHNR and FQNEAQ (reference sequence). There are 12 residues in the CDR3. Trimming took 3 bases from V and 10 from J, leaving 12 bases between them. CDR3 DNA: TGTGCCAGCAGCTTCGATTCCCCCAGAGCTTTCTTT. Its translation: CASSFDSPRAFF.

The rearrangement joins TRBV6-6 to TRBJ2-5; TRBD1 matches 8 bases. Near its end, the DNA agrees better with TRBJ2-7, so the J call may be wrong. There are 14 residues in the CDR3. Germline V gene lookup returns CDR1 MNHNY and CDR2 SVGAGI (reference sequence). The CDR3 loop is CASSPPDRVHEQYF. The CDR3 DNA sequence: TGTGCCAGCAGTCCACCGGACAGGGTCCACGAGCAGTACTTC.

V and J are TRBV5-4 and TRBJ2-3; 7 nucleotides align to TRBD1. The V gene end was trimmed by 0 bases and the J gene end by 0 bases; junction bases not matched to a gene: 7. The V gene's germline CDR1 is SGHNT and CDR2 YYREEE (reference sequence). This CDR3 has 17 amino acids. CDR3 nucleotide sequence: TGTGCCAGCAGCTTGGCTCGGGACAGCGGAAGCACAGATACGCAGTATTTT. Encoded protein: CASSLARDSGSTDTQYF.

The chain links TRBV5-4 to TRBJ2-7, with 9 bases lining up with TRBD2. The CDR3 is made up of 14 amino acids. Trimming cost V 4 bases and J 4 bases; bases outside gene matches: 6. In germline, CDR1 is SGHNT, CDR2 YYREEE (reference sequence). The CDR3 region is CASSEAGGAYEQYF. CDR3 DNA: TGTGCCAGCAGCGAAGCGGGGGGTGCTTACGAGCAGTACTTC.

Note on this clone: Distinct nucleotide sequences in the sample also encode this CDR3. This CDR3 reads CASSVGQNNEQFF. CDR3 nucleotides: TGTGCCAGCAGCGTAGGACAAAACAATGAGCAGTTCTTC. The chain combines TRBV9 with TRBJ2-1; D is undetermined. The V gene lost 0 bases and the J gene lost 5 bases, with 6 bases spanning the gap. In germline, CDR1 is SGDLS, CDR2 YYNGEE. The CDR3 sequence is 13 residues long.

The chain uses TRBV18 and TRBJ2-7; perhaps TRBD2 as D (5 bases). This CDR3 is 13 amino acids long. In germline, CDR1 is KGHSH, CDR2 LQKENI. The germline V and J ends were trimmed by 5 bases and 7 bases, with 15 bases remaining between them. CDR3 protein: CASSGSVSLEQYF. The CDR3 DNA is TGTGCCAGCTCAGGGAGCGTTTCGCTAGAGCAGTACTTC.

A single count supports this clone. The CDR3, as DNA: TGTGCCAGCAGCCCCTCCGGGGAACTTACATCCTACGAGCAGTACTTC. This encodes CASSPSGELTSYEQYF. The chain has TRBV7-9 and TRBJ2-7; D possibly corresponds to TRBD2 (5 bases). V was pared by 5 bases and J by 1 base, with 18 bases between. The CDR3 length is 16 residues. Germline V gene lookup returns CDR1 SEHNR and CDR2 FQNEAQ (reference sequence).

Remarks on this clone: Since no conserved phenylalanine or tryptophan closes the CDR3, a read error is the likely cause. The DNA is omitted, as the CDR3 cannot be located on it reliably, and the CDR3 follows TCRdb's listing. This chain connects TRBV15 to TRBJ1-1; the table's D call, TRBD1, was not checked against the DNA. The CDR3 totals 16 residues, both ends included. Per the germline V gene, CDR1 is LNHNV and CDR2 is YYDKDF (reference sequence). The CDR3 loop is CATSREGRGETGGHSE.

This chain connects TRBV11-2 to TRBJ1-2; possibly TRBD1 for D (6 bases). Germline V gene data show CDR1 as SGHAT and CDR2 as FQNNGV. CDR3 length: 14 residues. V was trimmed by 3 bases and J by 4 bases, leaving 12 bases between them. CDR3 sequence reads: CASSLNRALYGYTF. The CDR3 region has the DNA TGTGCCAGCAGCTTGAACAGGGCCCTCTATGGCTACACCTTC.

V and J are TRBV2 and TRBJ2-5; TRBD2 agrees at 11 bases. The J call may be in error: the DNA end matches TRBJ2-7 better. Germline V gene sequence: CDR1 SNHLY, CDR2 FYNNEI. The CDR3 runs to 15 residues. This chain's CDR3 is CASRPPGLAAYEQYF. For the CDR3, the DNA is TGTGCCAGCAGGCCACCGGGACTAGCGGCCTACGAGCAGTACTTC.

The gene calls are TRBV7-8 and TRBJ2-7; D may be TRBD1 (5 bases). Germline V gene data show CDR1 as SGHVS and CDR2 as FQNEAQ. The CDR3 spans 15 residues. V was trimmed by 2 bases and J by 0 bases, leaving 11 bases between them. CDR3 sequence: CASSLHQGPSYEQYF. CDR3 sequence (DNA): TGTGCCAGCAGCTTACATCAGGGCCCCTCCTACGAGCAGTACTTC.

J is TRBJ1-3 and V is TRBV6-5, with 8 bases lining up with TRBD1. The germline V gene has CDR1 MNHEY and CDR2 SVGAGI. The CDR3 runs to 16 residues. V lost 0 bases to trimming and J lost 5 bases; unmatched junction nucleotides: 6. DNA for the CDR3: TGTGCCAGCAGTTACTCCGGGACAGGCGCCAGAAACACCATATATTTT. It codes for CASSYSGTGARNTIYF.

The rearrangement links TRBV5-1 to TRBJ2-7, with 7 bases identical to TRBD1. This CDR3 has 14 amino acids. Trimming cost V 4 bases and J 0 bases; bases outside gene matches: 4. Germline values: CDR1 SGHRS, CDR2 YFSETQ. Here the CDR3 DNA reads TGCGCCAGCAGCCTAGGGGACAGCTCCTACGAGCAGTACTTC. Its protein is CASSLGDSSYEQYF.

The chain couples TRBV4-1 to TRBJ2-1; TRBD2 matches at 8 bases. This CDR3 has 15 amino acids. Trimming cost V 8 bases and J 2 bases; bases outside gene matches: 8. Germline V CDR1 and CDR2: MGHRA, YSYEKL. The CDR3 sequence is CASAEAGGPYNEQFF. The DNA for the CDR3 is TGCGCCAGCGCGGAGGCGGGGGGACCCTACAATGAGCAGTTCTTC.

The V and J genes are TRBV6-5 and TRBJ2-7; 12 bases line up with TRBD2. This CDR3 has 15 residues. J was trimmed by 6 bases and V by 2 bases; bases with no gene match: 5. Germline lookup yields CDR1 MNHEY and CDR2 SVGAGI. The CDR3 loop is CASSYQGLAGFEQYF. CDR3 DNA: TGTGCCAGCAGTTACCAAGGACTAGCGGGGTTCGAGCAGTACTTC.

This rearrangement joins TRBV14 to TRBJ2-5, with 10 bases fitting TRBD1. The trim removed 3 bases at V and 3 bases at J, leaving 1 base unmatched. The germline V gene has CDR1 SGHDN and CDR2 FVKESK. The CDR3 sequence is 14 residues long. CDR3 DNA sequence: TGTGCCAGCAGCCAGGACAGGGGGAAAGAGACCCAGTACTTC. Translated, it gives CASSQDRGKETQYF. Variable domain in full (rest from reference TRBV14 and TRBJ2-5): EAGVTQFPSHSVIEKGQTVTLRCDPISGHDNLYWYRRVMGKEIKFLLHFVKESKQDESGMPNNRFLAERTGGTYSTLKVQPAELEDSGVYFCASSQDRGKETQYFGPGTRLLVL.

To note about this clone: At one end the junction does not follow the germline gene, possibly because of a read error. The chain recombines TRBV15 with TRBJ2-6; 9 bases fit TRBD1. The V gene's germline CDR1 is LNHNV and CDR2 YYDKDF (reference sequence). This CDR3 has 19 residues. Written as DNA, the CDR3 is TGTGCCACCAGCAGAGAATTGGGGGACAGGGCCTCTGGGGCCAACGGCCTGACTTTC. It encodes CATSRELGDRASGANGLTF.

The chain joins TRBV10-3 to TRBJ2-6; D may be TRBD1 (5 bases). The germline V gene has CDR1 ENHRY and CDR2 SYGVKD. The CDR3 totals 18 residues. Trimming removed 4 bases at V and 0 bases at J, with 16 bases between. CDR3 in DNA: TGTGCCATCAGTGGACAGATAGTCGTTCACTCTGGGGCCAACGTCCTGACTTTC. This codes for CAISGQIVVHSGANVLTF.

V gene TRBV18 combines with J gene TRBJ2-7, with D perhaps matching TRBD2 (5 bases). Germline CDR1 is KGHSH and CDR2 is LQKENI. V was trimmed by 0 bases and J by 0 bases, leaving 9 bases between them. The CDR3 length is 15 residues. The DNA for the CDR3 is TGTGCCAGCTCACCACCGCTAGGGAGCTCCTACGAGCAGTACTTC. This codes for CASSPPLGSSYEQYF.

This clone is medium-sized in the sample. The CDR3, as DNA: TGTGCCACCAGCAGAGATCAGGAGGCCGAGCAGTACTTC. Translating gives CATSRDQEAEQYF. The rearrangement links TRBV15 to TRBJ2-7; a weak D match, TRBD2 (5 bases). There are 13 residues in the CDR3. V was cut by 0 bases and J by 6 bases, with 9 bases left in between. The germline V gene has CDR1 LNHNV and CDR2 YYDKDF (reference sequence).

This chain uses TRBV27 with TRBJ2-3, with 11 bases matching TRBD1. The CDR3 is 13 amino acids. In germline, CDR1 is MNHEY, CDR2 SMNVEV (reference sequence). V shed 5 bases and J 5 bases; nucleotides not matched to a gene: 0. In DNA, the CDR3 is TGTGCCAGCAGTGGGACAGGGGGAGATACGCAGTATTTT. Its translation: CASSGTGGDTQYF.

The chain combines TRBV6-6 with TRBJ1-1; 7 bases align to TRBD1. Trimming removed 7 bases from V and 8 bases from J; junction bases left unmatched: 10. This CDR3 comprises 13 residues. CDR1 and CDR2 (germline): MNHNY, SVGAGI (reference sequence). The CDR3 nucleotides read TGTGCCAGCATTCTGGGGACAGACGGCGAAGCTTTCTTT. It codes for CASILGTDGEAFF.

This sequence joins TRBV5-4 and TRBJ2-3; 11 bases are a match to TRBD2. V lost 4 bases and J lost 5; bases outside the gene matches: 9. The CDR3 sequence is 16 residues long. CDR1 is SGHNT and CDR2 is YYREEE in the germline V gene (reference sequence). Here the CDR3 reads CASSTTSGRNIDTQYF. The CDR3, as DNA: TGTGCCAGCAGCACAACTAGCGGGAGAAACATAGATACGCAGTATTTT.

DNA of the CDR3: TGTGCCAGCAGCGTGGCAGGGGAGGGCACTGAAGCTTTCTTT. Its translation is CASSVAGEGTEAFF. The chain couples TRBV9 to TRBJ1-1, with TRBD1 as a possible D gene (6 bases). This CDR3 has 14 amino acids. V was pared by 2 bases and J by 4 bases, with 12 bases between. Germline CDR1 reads SGDLS; CDR2 reads YYNGEE.

J is TRBJ1-3 and V is TRBV7-9; D gene ambiguous. V lost 5 bases and J 4 bases, leaving 21 bases between the germline ends. CDR1 and CDR2 from the germline V gene are SEHNR and FQNEAQ (reference sequence). The CDR3 spans 17 residues. CDR3 in amino acids: CASSHGGAAGTGNTIYF. DNA of the CDR3: TGTGCCAGCAGCCACGGCGGTGCGGCGGGTACCGGAAACACCATATATTTT. The full variable domain, with the rest looked up from reference TRBV7-9 and TRBJ1-3, is DTGVSQNPRHKITKRGQNVTFRCDPISEHNRLYWYRQTLGQGPEFLTYFQNEAQLEKSRLLSDRFSAERPKGSFSTLEIQRTEQGDSAMYLCASSHGGAAGTGNTIYFGEGSWLTVV.

The genes are TRBV5-6 and TRBJ2-7, with D uncertain. This CDR3 region has 13 residues. Germline assignment: CDR1 SGHDT and CDR2 YYEEEE. Trimming stripped 1 base from V and 5 bases from J, with 10 bases between. The CDR3, as DNA: TGTGCCAGCAGCTTGATAGACACCAACGAGCAGTACTTC. Translating it yields CASSLIDTNEQYF.

This chain connects TRBV9 to TRBJ2-3; perhaps TRBD1 as D (6 bases). V dropped 6 bases and J dropped 2 bases, with 13 bases sitting between them. This CDR3 spans 14 amino acids. CDR1 SGDLS and CDR2 YYNGEE come from the germline V gene. The CDR3 nucleotides are TGTGCCAGCACCACAGGGAACCCCACAGATACGCAGTATTTT. It specifies CASTTGNPTDTQYF.